This TCR beta chain was retrieved from a study of OX40 agonist ivuxolimab in advanced cancers. For context, the study as a whole: The costimulatory receptor OX40 (CD134) was targeted by ivuxolimab, a fully human IgG2 agonistic monoclonal antibody. Prior anti-PD-1, anti-PD-L1 or anti-CTLA-4 therapy was permitted, and approximately 40% of dose-escalation patients had received checkpoint inhibitors. Partial responses occurred in three dose-escalation patients, of whom one had hepatocellular carcinoma and two had cutaneous melanoma. The paper describes the monotherapy dose-escalation part (N ≈ 52 patients) of the phase I trial of ivuxolimab. Peripheral TCRbeta sequencing was intended to test whether TCR sequence diversity was altered and clonal T-cell expansion was caused by ivuxolimab. A male proportion of roughly 80% and a mean age of approximately 61 years, ranging from roughly 23 to 90, were recorded for the dose-escalation cohort. Intravenous ivuxolimab was administered to patients every 2 weeks at six dose levels: 0.01, 0.1, 0.3, 1.5, 3 and 10 mg/kg. Among the approximately 54 dose-escalation patients, some 20 had hepatocellular carcinoma, roughly 15 melanoma, 9 renal cell carcinoma and 9 head and neck cancer.

This clone has more than one count but fewer than ten. It lacks a known antigen. No much larger clone exists at a distance of one base, and base qualities are not known. Genomic DNA was isolated from the sorted cells so that the TCRbeta CDR3 region could be sequenced. The immunoSEQ Assay was used to sequence the TCRbeta CDR3 regions. The table comes from immuneACCESS by way of TCRdb, which keeps in-frame sequences with V and J called. Part of the clones is missing from these tables; in studies checked, under half for an unresolved V gene and the rest for unknown reasons. The table for this sample lists over 80,000 clones; roughly nine tenths of them were counted only once. Over 4.5% of the sample belongs to the ten largest clones. Patients with a history of autoimmune disease or receiving systemic immunosuppression were excluded from the trial. Peripheral blood for TCR sequencing was collected from all dose cohorts at baseline, on cycle 4 day 1, and on cycle 7 day 1. The samples were taken from a phase I, first-in-human, multicenter, open-label dose-escalation trial of ivuxolimab. Adults with locally advanced or metastatic melanoma, renal cell, hepatocellular, or head and neck squamous cell carcinoma were enrolled in the trial. Before TCR sequencing, CD4+ T cells and CD8+ T cells were sorted from peripheral blood as separate populations.

Overall study outcomes, separate from this receptor: Which antigens the clonally expanded peripheral T cells were specific for was not determined. After ivuxolimab, CD8+ T cells had more expanded clones than CD4+ T cells on average. Low levels of normalized T-cell clonal expansion were also seen in some patients who did not respond. In partial responders in the 0.1-3.0 mg/kg groups, normalized peripheral clonal expansion was found to be among the lowest, especially among CD8+ T cells. At doses from 0.1 to 3.0 mg/kg, clonal expansion was seen in both CD4+ and CD8+ blood T cells between baseline and week 6.

The cysteine opens and the phenylalanine closes a CDR3 of 15 amino acids. Only CDR3 DNA is held: 45 bases, read in frame from base 1. V trim: 0 bases; J trim: 8 bases; unmatched bases: 2. Looking up the germline V gene yields CDR1 SGHTA and CDR2 FQGTGA. Sequenced material: CD4+ or CD8+ T cells sorted from blood, taken in a trial of the OX40 agonist ivuxolimab. This sequence was found in an adult with an advanced solid tumor such as melanoma, head and neck, liver or kidney cancer. This chain joins TRBV7-3 to TRBJ1-6; the junction holds 9 bases that match TRBD1. Here is the DNA: TGTGCCAGCAGCTTAACCGGGACAGGGTATTCACCCCTCCACTTT. Its amino acids are CASSLTGTGYSPLHF. The full variable domain, completed from the reference TRBV7-3 and TRBJ1-6 proteins outside the CDR3, reads GAGVSQTPSNKVTEKGKYVELRCDPISGHTALYWYRQSLGQGPEFLIYFQGTGAADDSGLPNDRFFAVRPEGSVSTLKIQRTERGDSAVYLCASSLTGTGYSPLHFGNGTRLTVT.